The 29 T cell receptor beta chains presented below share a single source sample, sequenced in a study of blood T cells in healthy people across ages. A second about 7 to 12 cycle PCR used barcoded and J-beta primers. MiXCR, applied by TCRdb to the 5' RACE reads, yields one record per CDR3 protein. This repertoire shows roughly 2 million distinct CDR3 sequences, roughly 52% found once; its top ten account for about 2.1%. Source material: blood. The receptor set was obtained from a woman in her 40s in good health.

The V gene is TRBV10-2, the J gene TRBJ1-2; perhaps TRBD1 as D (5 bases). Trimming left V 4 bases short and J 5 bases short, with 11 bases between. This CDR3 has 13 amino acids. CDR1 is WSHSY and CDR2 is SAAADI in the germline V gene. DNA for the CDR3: TGCGCCAGCAGTGGGACGACAGCGTATGGCTACACCTTC. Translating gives CASSGTTAYGYTF.

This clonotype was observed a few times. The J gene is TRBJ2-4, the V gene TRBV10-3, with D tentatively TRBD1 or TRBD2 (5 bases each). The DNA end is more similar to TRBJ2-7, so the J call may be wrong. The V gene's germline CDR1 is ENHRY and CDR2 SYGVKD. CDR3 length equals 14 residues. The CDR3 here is CAISESWGSYEQYF. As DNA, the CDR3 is TGTGCCATCAGTGAGTCTTGGGGGTCCTACGAGCAGTACTTC.

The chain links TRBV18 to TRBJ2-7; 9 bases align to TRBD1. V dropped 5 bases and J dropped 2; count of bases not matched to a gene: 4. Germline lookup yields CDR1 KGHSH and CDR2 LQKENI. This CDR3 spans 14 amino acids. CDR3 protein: CASSAGQGPYEQYF. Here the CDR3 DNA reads TGTGCCAGCTCAGCTGGACAGGGGCCCTACGAGCAGTACTTC.

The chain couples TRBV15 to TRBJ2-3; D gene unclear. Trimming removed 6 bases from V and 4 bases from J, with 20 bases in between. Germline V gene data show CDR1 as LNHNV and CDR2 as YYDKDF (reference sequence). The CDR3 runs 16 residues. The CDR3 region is CATSFRRATRPDTQYF. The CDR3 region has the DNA TGTGCCACCAGTTTCCGCCGGGCCACAAGGCCAGATACGCAGTATTTT.

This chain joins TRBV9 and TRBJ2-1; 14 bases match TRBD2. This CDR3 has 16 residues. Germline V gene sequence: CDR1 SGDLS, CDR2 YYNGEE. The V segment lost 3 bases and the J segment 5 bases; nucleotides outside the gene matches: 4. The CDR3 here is CASSAMTSGGDNEQFF. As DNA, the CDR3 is TGTGCCAGCAGCGCGATGACTAGCGGGGGGGACAATGAGCAGTTCTTC.

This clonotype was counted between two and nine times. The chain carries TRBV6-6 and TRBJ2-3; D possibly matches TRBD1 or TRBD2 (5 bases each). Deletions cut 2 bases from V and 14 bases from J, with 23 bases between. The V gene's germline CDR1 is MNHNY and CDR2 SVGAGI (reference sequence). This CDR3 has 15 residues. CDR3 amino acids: CASSYRSGRAYRGYF. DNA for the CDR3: TGTGCCAGCAGTTACCGGTCGGGACGCGCCTACCGGGGGTATTTT.

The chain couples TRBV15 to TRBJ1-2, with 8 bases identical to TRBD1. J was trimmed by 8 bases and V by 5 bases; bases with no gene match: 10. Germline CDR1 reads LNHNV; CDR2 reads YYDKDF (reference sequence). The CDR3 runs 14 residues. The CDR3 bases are TGTGCCACCAGCCTTCAGGGGGCAGGGCTCGGCTACACCTTC. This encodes CATSLQGAGLGYTF.

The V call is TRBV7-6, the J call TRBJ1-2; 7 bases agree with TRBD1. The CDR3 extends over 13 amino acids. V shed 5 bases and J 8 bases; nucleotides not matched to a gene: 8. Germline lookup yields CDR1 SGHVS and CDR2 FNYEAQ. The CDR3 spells CASSPQGEPGYTF. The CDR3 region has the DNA TGTGCCAGCAGCCCTCAGGGGGAGCCGGGCTACACCTTC.

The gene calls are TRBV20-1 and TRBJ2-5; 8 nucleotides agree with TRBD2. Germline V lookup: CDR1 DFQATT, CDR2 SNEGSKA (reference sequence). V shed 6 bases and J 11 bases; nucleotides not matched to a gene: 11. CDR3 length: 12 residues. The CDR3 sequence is CSAGTRYGEQYF. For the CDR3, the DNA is TGCAGTGCGGGGACTAGGTATGGTGAGCAGTACTTC.

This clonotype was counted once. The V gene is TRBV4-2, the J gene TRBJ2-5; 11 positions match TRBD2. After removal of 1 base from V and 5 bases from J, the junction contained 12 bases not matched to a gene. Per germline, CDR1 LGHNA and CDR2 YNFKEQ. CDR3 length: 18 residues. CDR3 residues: CASSQGRLAGGGLETQYF. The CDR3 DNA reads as TGTGCCAGCAGCCAAGGGCGGCTAGCGGGGGGTGGTCTTGAGACCCAGTACTTC.

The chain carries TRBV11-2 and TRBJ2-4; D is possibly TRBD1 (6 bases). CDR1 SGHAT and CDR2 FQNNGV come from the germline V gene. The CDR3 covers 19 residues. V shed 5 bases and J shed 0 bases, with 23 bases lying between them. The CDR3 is CASSGYRESNLLAKNIQYF. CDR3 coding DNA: TGTGCCAGCAGCGGGTACAGGGAGAGCAATCTTCTAGCCAAAAACATTCAGTACTTC.

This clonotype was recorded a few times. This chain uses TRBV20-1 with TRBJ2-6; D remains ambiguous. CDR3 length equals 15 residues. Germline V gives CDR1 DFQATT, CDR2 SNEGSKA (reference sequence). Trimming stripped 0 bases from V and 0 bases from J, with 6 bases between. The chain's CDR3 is CSARDYHSGANVLTF. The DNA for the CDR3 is TGCAGTGCTAGAGACTATCACTCTGGGGCCAACGTCCTGACTTTC.

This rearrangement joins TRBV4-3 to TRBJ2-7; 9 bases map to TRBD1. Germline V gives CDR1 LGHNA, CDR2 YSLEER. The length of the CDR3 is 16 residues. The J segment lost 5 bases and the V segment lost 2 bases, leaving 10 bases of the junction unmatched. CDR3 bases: TGCGCCAGCAGCCAAAGTGCGGGACAGGGAATAGACGAGCAGTACTTC. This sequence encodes CASSQSAGQGIDEQYF.

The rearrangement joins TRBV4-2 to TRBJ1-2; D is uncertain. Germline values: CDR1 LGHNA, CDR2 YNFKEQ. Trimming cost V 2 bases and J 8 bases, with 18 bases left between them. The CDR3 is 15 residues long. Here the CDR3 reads CASSQSGRASLGYTF. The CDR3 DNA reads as TGTGCCAGCAGCCAATCGGGAAGGGCTTCCCTCGGCTACACCTTC.

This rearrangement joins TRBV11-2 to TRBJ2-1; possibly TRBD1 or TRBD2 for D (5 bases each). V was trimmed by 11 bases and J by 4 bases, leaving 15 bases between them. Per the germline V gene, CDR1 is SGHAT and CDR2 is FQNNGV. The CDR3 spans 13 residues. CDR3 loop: CAAARGRYNEQFF. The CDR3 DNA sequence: TGTGCCGCGGCGAGGGGCCGATACAATGAGCAGTTCTTC.

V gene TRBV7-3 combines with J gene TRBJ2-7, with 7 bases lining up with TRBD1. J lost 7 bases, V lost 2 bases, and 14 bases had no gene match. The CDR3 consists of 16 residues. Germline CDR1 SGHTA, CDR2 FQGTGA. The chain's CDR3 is CASSLQDRMPYNEQYF. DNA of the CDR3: TGTGCCAGCAGCTTACAGGACAGGATGCCCTACAATGAGCAGTACTTC.

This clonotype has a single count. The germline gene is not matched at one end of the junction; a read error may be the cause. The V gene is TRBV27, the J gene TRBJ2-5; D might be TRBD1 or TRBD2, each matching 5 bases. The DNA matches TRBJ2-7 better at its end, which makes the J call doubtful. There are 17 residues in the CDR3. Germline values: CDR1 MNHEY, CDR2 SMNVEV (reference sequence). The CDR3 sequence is CVSSFTSRQIRTYEQYF. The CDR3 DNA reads TGTGTCAGCAGTTTTACTTCCCGACAGATCAGGACTTACGAGCAGTACTTC.

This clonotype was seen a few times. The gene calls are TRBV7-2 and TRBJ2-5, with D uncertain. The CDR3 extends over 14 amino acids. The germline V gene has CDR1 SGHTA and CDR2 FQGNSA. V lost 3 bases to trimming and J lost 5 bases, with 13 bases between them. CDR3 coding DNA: TGTGCCAGCAGCTTTGGAGTTATGAGTGAGACCCAGTACTTC. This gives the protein CASSFGVMSETQYF.

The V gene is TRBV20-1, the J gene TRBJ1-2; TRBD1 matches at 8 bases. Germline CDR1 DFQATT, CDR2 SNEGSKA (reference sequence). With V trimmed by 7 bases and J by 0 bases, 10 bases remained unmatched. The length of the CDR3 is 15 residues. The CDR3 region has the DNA TGCAGTGTTTCTGCGTCGACAGGGGCTAACTATGGCTACACCTTC. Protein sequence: CSVSASTGANYGYTF.

The CDR3 DNA sequence: TGTGCCAGCAGCCCCGGGGGTGGCAGGGCGAACACTGAAGCTTTCTTT. Protein: CASSPGGGRANTEAFF. The V call is TRBV7-2, the J call TRBJ1-1; a weak D match, TRBD1 (5 bases). The CDR3 sequence is 16 residues long. Germline CDR1 reads SGHTA; CDR2 reads FQGNSA. V dropped 5 bases and J dropped 1 base, with 17 bases sitting between them.

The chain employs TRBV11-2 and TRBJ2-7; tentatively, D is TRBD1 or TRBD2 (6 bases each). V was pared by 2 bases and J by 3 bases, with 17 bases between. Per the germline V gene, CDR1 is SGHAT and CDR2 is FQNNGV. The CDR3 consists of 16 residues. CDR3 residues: CASSLSGSEGGYEQYF. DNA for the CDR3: TGTGCCAGCAGCTTAAGTGGGTCGGAGGGGGGCTACGAGCAGTACTTC. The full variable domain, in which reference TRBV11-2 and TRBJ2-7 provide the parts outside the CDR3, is EAGVAQSPRYKIIEKRQSVAFWCNPISGHATLYWYQQILGQGPKLLIQFQNNGVVDDSQLPKDRFSAERLKGVDSTLKIQPAKLEDSAVYLCASSLSGSEGGYEQYFGPGTRLTVT.

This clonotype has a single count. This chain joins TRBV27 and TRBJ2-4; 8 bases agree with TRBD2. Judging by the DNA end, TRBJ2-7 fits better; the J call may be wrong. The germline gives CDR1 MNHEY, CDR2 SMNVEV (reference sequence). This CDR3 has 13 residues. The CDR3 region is CASGPGLVGEQYF. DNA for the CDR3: TGTGCCAGCGGCCCGGGACTAGTAGGCGAGCAGTACTTC.

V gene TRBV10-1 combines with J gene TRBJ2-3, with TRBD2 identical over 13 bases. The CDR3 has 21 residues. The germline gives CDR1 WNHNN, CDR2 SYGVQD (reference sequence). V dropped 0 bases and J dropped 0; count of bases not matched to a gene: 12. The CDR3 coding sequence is TGCGCCAGCAGTGAGTCCACGTCGACTAGCGGGGGGTCCCCGAGCACAGATACGCAGTATTTT. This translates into CASSESTSTSGGSPSTDTQYF.

The CDR3 nucleotides are TGCGCCAGCAGAGGGACAGCAATAATGAACACTGAAGCTTTCTTT. Translating it yields CASRGTAIMNTEAFF. The rearrangement joins TRBV5-1 to TRBJ1-1; 7 bases fit TRBD1. Germline-derived CDR1 and CDR2 are SGHRS and YFSETQ. Losses at the gene ends were 5 bases for V and 0 bases for J; bases not matched to a gene: 7. This CDR3 region has 15 residues.

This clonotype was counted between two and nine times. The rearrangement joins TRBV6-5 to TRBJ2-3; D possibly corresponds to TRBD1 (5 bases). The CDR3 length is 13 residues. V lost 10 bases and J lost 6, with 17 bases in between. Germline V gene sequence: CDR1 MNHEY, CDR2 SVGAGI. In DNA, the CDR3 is TGTGCCACCACTGGGCAGGGTAGGGATACGCAGTATTTT. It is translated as CATTGQGRDTQYF.

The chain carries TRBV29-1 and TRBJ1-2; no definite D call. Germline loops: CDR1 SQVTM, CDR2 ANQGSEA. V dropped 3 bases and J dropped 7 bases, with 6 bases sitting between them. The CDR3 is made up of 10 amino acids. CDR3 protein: CSVDSTGYTF. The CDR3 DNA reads TGCAGCGTTGACAGTACTGGCTACACCTTC.

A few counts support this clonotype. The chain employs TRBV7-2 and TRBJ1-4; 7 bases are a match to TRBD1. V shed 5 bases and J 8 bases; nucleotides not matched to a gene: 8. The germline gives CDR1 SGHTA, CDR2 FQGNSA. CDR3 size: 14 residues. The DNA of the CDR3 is TGTGCCAGCAGCACAGGACAGGTCGGAGAAAAACTGTTTTTT. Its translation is CASSTGQVGEKLFF.

Here the CDR3 DNA reads TGTGCCAGCAGCTTCCAACCGGGACCCCTTCAAGAGACCCAGTACTTC. Amino acids: CASSFQPGPLQETQYF. V is TRBV7-8 and J is TRBJ2-5, with D perhaps assigned TRBD1 or TRBD2 (5 bases each). Germline-derived CDR1 and CDR2 are SGHVS and FQNEAQ. The CDR3 runs to 16 residues. V lost 3 bases to trimming and J lost 2 bases, with 16 bases between them.

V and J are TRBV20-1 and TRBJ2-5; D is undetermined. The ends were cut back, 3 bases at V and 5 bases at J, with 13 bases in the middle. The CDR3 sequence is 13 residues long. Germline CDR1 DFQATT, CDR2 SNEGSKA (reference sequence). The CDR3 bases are TGCAGTGCTAGTCGAGCGATACTGGAGACCCAGTACTTC. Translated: CSASRAILETQYF.